A selection of T cell receptor beta chains follows, all from one sample in a study of long-term antiretroviral therapy in people with HIV. The data were produced by immunoSEQ multiplex PCR, yet TCRdb's version contains in-frame clones alone and is incomplete. The table records approximately 17,000 clones, approximately 89% of them present only once. The sample consisted of unsorted PBMCs, taken 0.6 years after starting antiretroviral therapy. The receptors were sampled from a woman in her thirties or forties with HIV. Each CDR3 is given with its conserved first and last residue. Each record gives: clone size, J gene, V gene, D gene, CDR3 DNA, CDR3 protein. The D gene is left open where the match is weak. Rows give clone size only sometimes, using once, few, many, or a class for an expanded clone.

abundance: .; j_gene: TRBJ1-5; v_gene: TRBV10-3; d_gene: .; CDR3nt: TGTGCCATCAGTTCCGGAGATCAGCCCCAGCATTTT; CDR3aa: CAISSGDQPQHF
abundance: .; j_gene: TRBJ2-1; v_gene: TRBV30; d_gene: .; CDR3nt: TGTGCCTGGAGTGTAAAAGGGACATTCTACAATGAGCAGTTCTTC; CDR3aa: CAWSVKGTFYNEQFF
abundance: once; j_gene: TRBJ2-3; v_gene: TRBV5-4; d_gene: .; CDR3nt: TGTGCCAGCAGCTTCAGGACCACAGGTGGAGATACGCAGTATTTT; CDR3aa: CASSFRTTGGDTQYF
abundance: few; j_gene: TRBJ1-6; v_gene: TRBV6-5; d_gene: .; CDR3nt: TGTGCCAGCAGTGTACTTTCACAGGTTAATTCACCCCTCCACTTT; CDR3aa: CASSVLSQVNSPLHF
abundance: .; j_gene: TRBJ1-1; v_gene: TRBV7-9; d_gene: .; CDR3nt: TGTGCCAGCAGCTTATTGGCAGGGACGAACACTGAAGCTTTCTTT; CDR3aa: CASSLLAGTNTEAFF
abundance: .; j_gene: TRBJ2-3; v_gene: TRBV12-5; d_gene: .; CDR3nt: TGTGCTAGTGGTTTGCCTAGGACGATTACGTATTTT; CDR3aa: CASGLPRTITYF
abundance: .; j_gene: TRBJ1-1; v_gene: TRBV5-8; d_gene: TRBD1; CDR3nt: TGTGCCAGCAGCCTACAGGGGGGGAACACTGAAGCTTTCTTT; CDR3aa: CASSLQGGNTEAFF
abundance: .; j_gene: TRBJ1-3; v_gene: TRBV4-3; d_gene: .; CDR3nt: TGCGCCAGCAGCCACGAAAGGACGCGGGAAAACACCATATATTTT; CDR3aa: CASSHERTRENTIYF
abundance: few; j_gene: TRBJ2-3; v_gene: TRBV5-1; d_gene: .; CDR3nt: TGCGCCAGCAGCTTGGCCCTTCGAGGGTCAGATACGCAGTATTTT; CDR3aa: CASSLALRGSDTQYF
abundance: .; j_gene: TRBJ1-1; v_gene: TRBV18; d_gene: .; CDR3nt: TGTGCCAGCTCACTGGGGGGCGACACTGAAGCTTTCTTT; CDR3aa: CASSLGGDTEAFF
abundance: .; j_gene: TRBJ2-1; v_gene: TRBV12-5; d_gene: TRBD1; CDR3nt: TGTGCTAGTGGAACAGAGGACAGGGGGTCGGGTGAGCAGTTCTTC; CDR3aa: CASGTEDRGSGEQFF
abundance: .; j_gene: TRBJ2-1; v_gene: TRBV4-1; d_gene: .; CDR3nt: TGCGCCAGCAGCCAGGTAGACATCCTCTCCTACAATGAGCAGTTCTTC; CDR3aa: CASSQVDILSYNEQFF
abundance: .; j_gene: TRBJ2-5; v_gene: TRBV11-2; d_gene: TRBD2; CDR3nt: TGTGCCAGCAGCCCCCTCGGGGAGGGCCGGGAGACCCAGTACTTC; CDR3aa: CASSPLGEGRETQYF
abundance: .; j_gene: TRBJ2-5; v_gene: TRBV7-3; d_gene: TRBD2; CDR3nt: TGTGCCAGCAGCTTAGTTGGGACTAGCAGTTTTGGTGGGGAGACCCAGTACTTC; CDR3aa: CASSLVGTSSFGGETQYF
abundance: .; j_gene: TRBJ1-4; v_gene: TRBV19; d_gene: TRBD1; CDR3nt: TGTGCCAGTAGTGTCCACCGGGACAGTTCAATTGAAAAACTGTTTTTT; CDR3aa: CASSVHRDSSIEKLFF
abundance: once; j_gene: TRBJ1-1; v_gene: TRBV13; d_gene: .; CDR3nt: TGTGCCAGCAGCTTAGGAGGGGGGAGCACTGAAGCTTTCTTT; CDR3aa: CASSLGGGSTEAFF
abundance: .; j_gene: TRBJ1-3; v_gene: TRBV30; d_gene: .; CDR3nt: TGTGCCTGGAGTGTATTGGGGAGCTCTGGAAACACCATATATTTT; CDR3aa: CAWSVLGSSGNTIYF
abundance: .; j_gene: TRBJ1-5; v_gene: TRBV7-9; d_gene: .; CDR3nt: TGTGCCAGCAGCTTAGGCAGGCGCAATCAGCCCCAGCATTTT; CDR3aa: CASSLGRRNQPQHF
abundance: .; j_gene: TRBJ1-2; v_gene: TRBV19; d_gene: .; CDR3nt: TGTGCCAGTACCCCCCGGGGCAGAGACTATGGCTACACCTTC; CDR3aa: CASTPRGRDYGYTF
abundance: .; j_gene: TRBJ1-5; v_gene: TRBV19; d_gene: .; CDR3nt: TGTGCCAGTAGTATGGGGAATCAGCCCCAGCATTTT; CDR3aa: CASSMGNQPQHF
abundance: .; j_gene: TRBJ2-6; v_gene: TRBV30; d_gene: .; CDR3nt: TGTGCCTGGAGTGTAGGGAGGACCCCAGGTGTAGGGGCCAACGTCCTGACTTTC; CDR3aa: CAWSVGRTPGVGANVLTF
abundance: .; j_gene: TRBJ2-1; v_gene: TRBV7-2; d_gene: TRBD1; CDR3nt: TGTGCCAGCAGCTCCACGACAGGGGCAAACAGTGAGCAGTTCTTC; CDR3aa: CASSSTTGANSEQFF
abundance: .; j_gene: TRBJ1-2; v_gene: TRBV20-1; d_gene: .; CDR3nt: TGCAGTGCCTCCGAAGACTATGGCTACACCTTC; CDR3aa: CSASEDYGYTF
abundance: .; j_gene: TRBJ1-3; v_gene: TRBV11-3; d_gene: TRBD1; CDR3nt: TGTGCCAGCAGCTTAGGGGACAGGGGAAGGGCTGGAAACACCATATATTTT; CDR3aa: CASSLGDRGRAGNTIYF
abundance: .; j_gene: TRBJ2-1; v_gene: TRBV11-2; d_gene: .; CDR3nt: TGTGCCAGCAGCTTAGACAGGGCTAATGAGCAGTTCTTC; CDR3aa: CASSLDRANEQFF
abundance: .; j_gene: TRBJ1-2; v_gene: TRBV27; d_gene: .; CDR3nt: TGTGCCAGCAGTTTAACGGGCTACTATGGCTACACCTTC; CDR3aa: CASSLTGYYGYTF
abundance: few; j_gene: TRBJ2-3; v_gene: TRBV2; d_gene: .; CDR3nt: TGTGCCAGCAGTGGACCATTTGATTCGCGGGAACACCCAGATACGCAGTATTTT; CDR3aa: CASSGPFDSREHPDTQYF
abundance: .; j_gene: TRBJ1-2; v_gene: TRBV14; d_gene: TRBD1; CDR3nt: TGTGCCAGCAGCCAAGAGGCGGGTGTGGACGGGACAGGCAATTATTATGGCTACACCTTC; CDR3aa: CASSQEAGVDGTGNYYGYTF
abundance: .; j_gene: TRBJ1-1; v_gene: TRBV11-3; d_gene: TRBD1; CDR3nt: TGTGCCAGCAGCGGAGACAGGGACACTGAAGCTTTCTTT; CDR3aa: CASSGDRDTEAFF
abundance: .; j_gene: TRBJ2-3; v_gene: TRBV2; d_gene: TRBD2; CDR3nt: TGTGCCAGTTCCGGGACTAGCGGCACAGATACGCAGTATTTT; CDR3aa: CASSGTSGTDTQYF
abundance: .; j_gene: TRBJ1-5; v_gene: TRBV7-6; d_gene: .; CDR3nt: TGTGCCAGCAGCCTCGGACAATATAGCAATCAGCCCCAGCATTTT; CDR3aa: CASSLGQYSNQPQHF
abundance: .; j_gene: TRBJ2-1; v_gene: TRBV7-9; d_gene: TRBD1; CDR3nt: TGTGCCAGCAGCAATTCGGGACAGGGAATGAATGAGCAGTTCTTC; CDR3aa: CASSNSGQGMNEQFF
abundance: .; j_gene: TRBJ1-5; v_gene: TRBV19; d_gene: .; CDR3nt: TGTGCCAGTAGCTATTCCAGGGAAGATCAGCCCCAGCATTTT; CDR3aa: CASSYSREDQPQHF
abundance: .; j_gene: TRBJ1-6; v_gene: TRBV6-6; d_gene: TRBD1; CDR3nt: TGTGCCGGACAGGGCCCAGATTCACCCCTCCACTTT; CDR3aa: CAGQGPDSPLHF
abundance: .; j_gene: TRBJ1-2; v_gene: TRBV2; d_gene: .; CDR3nt: TGTGCCAGCAGTGCAGCGGCAACAGGCTATGGCTACACCTTC; CDR3aa: CASSAAATGYGYTF
abundance: .; j_gene: TRBJ1-1; v_gene: TRBV5-6; d_gene: .; CDR3nt: TGTGCCAGCAGCTTGGCCAACGGGGCGCTGGGCACTGAAGCTTTCTTT; CDR3aa: CASSLANGALGTEAFF
abundance: .; j_gene: TRBJ2-5; v_gene: TRBV5-1; d_gene: .; CDR3nt: TGCGCCAGCAGCTTGGCCCCCCCCGAAGAGACCCAGTACTTC; CDR3aa: CASSLAPPEETQYF
abundance: .; j_gene: TRBJ2-2; v_gene: TRBV5-1; d_gene: TRBD1; CDR3nt: TGCGCCAGCAGCTTGACAGGGGCGGACACCGGGGAGCTGTTTTTT; CDR3aa: CASSLTGADTGELFF
abundance: .; j_gene: TRBJ2-5; v_gene: TRBV6-6; d_gene: .; CDR3nt: TGTGCCAGCAGTTATCTAGAGACCCAGTACTTC; CDR3aa: CASSYLETQYF
abundance: .; j_gene: TRBJ1-2; v_gene: TRBV4-3; d_gene: .; CDR3nt: TGCGCCAGCAGCCAAGAATGGGGGTATGGCTACACCTTC; CDR3aa: CASSQEWGYGYTF
abundance: once; j_gene: TRBJ2-4; v_gene: TRBV5-1; d_gene: .; CDR3nt: TGCGCCAGCAGCTTGCGTTCGTCGCTAGCCAAAAACATTCAGTACTTC; CDR3aa: CASSLRSSLAKNIQYF
abundance: .; j_gene: TRBJ1-1; v_gene: TRBV18; d_gene: TRBD1; CDR3nt: TGTGCCAGCTCACCACCGGGCAGGGGGCGAAACACTGAAGCTTTCTTT; CDR3aa: CASSPPGRGRNTEAFF
abundance: .; j_gene: TRBJ2-1; v_gene: TRBV6-6; d_gene: TRBD1; CDR3nt: TGTGCCAGCAGGACAGGGAACAATGAGCAGTTCTTC; CDR3aa: CASRTGNNEQFF
abundance: .; j_gene: TRBJ1-2; v_gene: TRBV6-6; d_gene: .; CDR3nt: TGTGCCAGCACCCTGACAGGTCAATATGGCTACACCTTC; CDR3aa: CASTLTGQYGYTF
abundance: .; j_gene: TRBJ1-2; v_gene: TRBV10-2; d_gene: .; CDR3nt: TGCGCCAGCGGGGGGGCAAACCCTCGGTATGGCTACACCTTC; CDR3aa: CASGGANPRYGYTF
abundance: .; j_gene: TRBJ1-1; v_gene: TRBV20-1; d_gene: .; CDR3nt: TGCAGTGCCCGAGAGAACACTGAAGCTTTCTTT; CDR3aa: CSARENTEAFF